These T cell receptor beta chains were read from a single sample in a study of OX40 agonist ivuxolimab in advanced cancers. Measured with immunoSEQ multiplex PCR; TCRdb has only the in-frame clones, and not every one. The table includes 40,000 or so clones, around 84% detected once. The material was CD4+ or CD8+ T cells sorted from blood, obtained in a trial of the OX40 agonist ivuxolimab. These receptors were taken from an adult with an advanced solid tumor such as melanoma, head and neck, liver or kidney cancer. Both conserved end residues are part of each CDR3. Each record gives: V gene, CDR3 protein.

TRBV9 CASSVGYEQYF
TRBV5-6 CASSLSGFGLAEAFF
TRBV19 CASRPGDFRTEAFF
TRBV13 CAVMRRGGTGELFF
TRBV6-5 CASSYSWGAVVETQYF
TRBV2 CASSGVRLFF
TRBV2 CASSDSGGVFADTQYF
TRBV7-9 CASSFTQGELYGYTF
TRBV18 CASSPTGPPYEQYF
TRBV9 CASSVEAVDYEQYF
TRBV19 CASTPGGTLNEQFF
TRBV27 CASSLAGTDYEQYF
TRBV7-2 CASSFTDMNTEAFF
TRBV4-1 CASSLNRDRFGDEQFF
TRBV7-8 CASQGFSGNTIYF
TRBV4-1 CASSEEGQGEKLFF
TRBV6-5 CASSSLAGGFGDTQYF
TRBV7-9 CASSLGQDGLEPQHF
TRBV28 CASRTDRDPQETQYF
TRBV28 CASSFAGRGNEQFF
TRBV11-3 CASRSSGTRRGEQYF
TRBV7-9 CASSPIFTNTEAFF
TRBV9 CASSVRGTPNTGELFF
TRBV6-1 CASSEEGTPLYEQYF
TRBV19 CASSTAPPVKIRTDGYTF
TRBV4-1 CASSQDSTGSNQPQHF
TRBV6-5 CASSYAANTEAFF
TRBV6-6 CASSILEVLLSNTQYF
TRBV30 CAWSDGLNTEAFF
TRBV6-4 CASRDRAGGTDTQYF
TRBV4-3 CASSPGLAGVISTDTQYF
TRBV5-5 CASSLGTGEGETQYF
TRBV7-9 CASSGDDGTPLYEQYF
TRBV13 CASTNAGTVLRGETQYF
TRBV6-1 CASSEGRGPNYGYTF
TRBV9 CASSPGTYNEQFF
TRBV19 CASNTGGPGLEQYF
TRBV4-3 CASSQDLGLVHGYTF
TRBV19 CASIGVGDFSRDAMRRSTEAFF
TRBV7-3 CASSAGLAELYNEQFF
TRBV10-1 CASGSGSPYEQYF
TRBV7-8 CASSRYSTRGDNEQFF
TRBV7-6 CASSPLAGSTDTQYF
TRBV5-8 CASSFVYNEQFF
TRBV7-6 CASSRRGLEKPDTQYF
TRBV27 CASSLSVGQLLSSYNEQFF
TRBV27 CASSSDEAATYNEQFF
TRBV9 CASSLPLGGGANTQYF
TRBV25-1 CASSEYITDRGDSYEQYF
TRBV9 CASGPTTSYEQYF
TRBV25-1 CARNYEQYF
TRBV4-1 CASSQESNRYYEQYF